Below, 25 T cell receptor beta chains from the same sample are listed, as sequenced in a study of T cell clonality in common variable immunodeficiency. Findings and limits, study-wide: In common variable immunodeficiency, TCR beta chains reportedly carried fewer deletions and N-nucleotide insertions.

Their antigens remain unidentified. TCRdb keeps only in-frame clones here, not all; method: immunoSEQ multiplex PCR. In total the sample includes under 35,000 clones, none of them seen once. The sequencing sample was made of peripheral blood mononuclear cells. The receptors come from a human donor with common variable immunodeficiency.

In regard to this clone: Read coverage stops 3 residues before the CDR3 terminus; the germline J gene supplies the remainder. The rearrangement links TRBV20-1 to TRBJ2-1; a weak D match, TRBD2 (7 bases). This CDR3 region has 14 residues. V lost 3 bases and J lost 5, with 14 bases in between. Germline values: CDR1 DFQATT, CDR2 SNEGSKA (reference sequence). The CDR3 here is CSASRGGPNNEQFF. The DNA read from the CDR3 is TGCAGTGCTAGTAGGGGGGGGCCCAACAATGAG.

This clone was seen at least ten times. Read data end 3 residues before the CDR3 end; the end is taken from the germline J gene. The chain employs TRBV5-1 and TRBJ2-4; tentatively, D is TRBD1 or TRBD2 (6 bases each). V lost 3 bases to trimming and J lost 2 bases, with 21 bases between them. Germline assignment: CDR1 SGHRS and CDR2 YFSETQ. This CDR3 comprises 18 residues. CDR3 bases read: TGCGCCAGCAGCTCCCTGGGAGGTGGGGGCGCGTCCAAAAACATT. Its protein product is CASSSLGGGGASKNI. From start to end, the CDR3 is CASSSLGGGGASKNIQYF.

Comment on this clone: Read sequence stops 3 residues before the CDR3 end, and the germline J gene provides the missing end. This chain links TRBV18 with TRBJ1-1; weak D call: TRBD1 (5 bases). Germline CDR1 reads KGHSH; CDR2 reads LQKENI. This CDR3 region has 13 residues. The CDR3 bases that were read are TGTGCCAGCTCACCACGTGACAGACTGGAA. Translating gives CASSPRDRLE. The CDR3 in full is CASSPRDRLEAFF.

On this clone: The read halts 3 residues ahead of the CDR3 end, with the missing end drawn from the germline J gene. The V gene is TRBV2, the J gene TRBJ2-3; possibly TRBD2 for D (6 bases). CDR3 length equals 17 residues. Germline CDR1 is SNHLY and CDR2 is FYNNEI. Between the trimmed V and J ends, which lost 0 bases and 2 bases, there was a span of 15 bases. This chain's CDR3 is CASSEARGRAYTDTQYF. The CDR3 bases that were read are TGTGCCAGCAGTGAAGCGCGGGGCAGGGCGTACACAGATACG.

In its sample, this clone is medium-sized. The CDR3 extends 3 residues past the end of the read, so its final part is completed from the germline J gene. The same CDR3 is also encoded by other DNA sequences in this sample. The gene calls are TRBV18 and TRBJ2-6; D uncertain. V was clipped by 4 bases and J by 3 bases, with 4 bases between them. This CDR3 comprises 13 residues. Looked up from germline, CDR1 is KGHSH and CDR2 is LQKENI. The CDR3 reads CASSLSGANVLTF. The CDR3 bases that were read are TGTGCCAGCTCACTTAGTGGGGCCAACGTC.

Notes on this clone: Sequencing ends 3 residues short of the CDR3 end; the germline J gene provides the rest. The V and J genes are TRBV7-9 and TRBJ1-2, with 7 bases fitting TRBD1. The CDR3 has 15 amino acids. V trimming: 4 bases; J trimming: 1 base; junction bases outside the gene matches: 6. Germline V gives CDR1 SEHNR, CDR2 FQNEAQ (reference sequence). The CDR3 sequence is CASSSPGQFNYGYTF. The DNA read from the CDR3 is TGTGCCAGCAGCTCACCGGGACAGTTTAACTATGGC.

This clone was picked up many times. The CDR3 here is CASGLGTGKAEQYF. The DNA read from the CDR3 is TGTGCTAGTGGTCTCGGGACAGGGAAGGCCGAG. This chain connects TRBV12-5 to TRBJ2-7, with TRBD1 matching over 9 bases. The CDR3 end is not reached by the read, which stops 3 residues before it; the germline J gene fills it in. CDR1 and CDR2 from the germline V gene are LGHNT and FRNRAP. This CDR3 has 14 amino acids. V gave up 5 bases and J gave up 6 bases; unmatched junction bases: 8.

This clone appeared a few times. From the germline J gene comes the end of the CDR3, since the read stops 3 residues before it. J is TRBJ2-5 and V is TRBV11-1, with 7 bases matching TRBD2. Looked up from germline, CDR1 is SGHAT and CDR2 is FQDESV (reference sequence). Trimming removed 2 bases from V and 3 bases from J; junction bases left unmatched: 6. CDR3 length equals 15 residues. The CDR3 loop is CASSLLGGEKETQYF. CDR3 DNA, as far as it was read: TGTGCCAGCAGCTTATTGGGGGGGGAGAAAGAGACC.

This clone has only a few counts. Read sequence stops 3 residues before the CDR3 end, and the germline J gene provides the missing end. The chain joins TRBV11-2 to TRBJ2-7; D possibly corresponds to TRBD1 (7 bases). Trimming removed 5 bases from V and 0 bases from J, with 14 bases in between. The germline CDR1 and CDR2 sequences are SGHAT and FQNNGV. This CDR3 contains 15 residues. The CDR3 DNA, read in part, is TGTGCCAGCAGCCAAGGGGGGACAGTCTCCTACGAG. It specifies CASSQGGTVSYE. The entire CDR3 reads CASSQGGTVSYEQYF.

In this sample, this clone turned up a few times. The read terminates 3 residues before the CDR3 end, so the remaining end is supplied by the germline J gene. J is TRBJ2-3 and V is TRBV19, with D perhaps matching TRBD1 (6 bases). V was clipped by 6 bases and J by 4 bases, with 11 bases between them. The germline gives CDR1 LNHDA, CDR2 SQIVND (reference sequence). The CDR3 sequence is 13 residues long. The CDR3 region is CASRWTASDTQYF. The sequenced part of the CDR3 DNA is TGTGCCAGTAGATGGACAGCATCAGATACG.

This clone was counted many times. The sequenced part of the CDR3 DNA is TGCAGTGCCATCCTGGGCCCGAGT. This encodes CSAILGPS. The whole CDR3 protein reads CSAILGPSQYF. This chain connects TRBV20-1 to TRBJ2-4; D gene uncertain. The observed sequence ends 3 residues before the CDR3 terminus, with the missing tail filled in from the germline J gene. The CDR3 has 11 amino acids. The germline gives CDR1 DFQATT, CDR2 SNEGSKA (reference sequence).

This clone was recorded many times. The read falls 3 residues short of the CDR3 end, and the missing part is taken from the germline J gene. V gene TRBV7-3 combines with J gene TRBJ2-5; TRBD1 is a possible D gene (6 bases). With 5 bases removed from V and 5 bases from J, the gap between germline ends came to 15 bases. Germline values: CDR1 SGHTA, CDR2 FQGTGA. The CDR3 spans 14 residues. The CDR3 loop is CASSPGAARETQYF. CDR3 bases read: TGTGCCAGCAGCCCAGGGGCGGCACGGGAGACC.

As to this clone: Read data end 3 residues before the CDR3 end; the end is taken from the germline J gene. V usage is TRBV2 and J usage is TRBJ2-7; 8 bases map to TRBD1. V shed 2 bases and J 2 bases; nucleotides not matched to a gene: 8. This CDR3 contains 16 residues. The V gene's germline CDR1 is SNHLY and CDR2 FYNNEI. The covered CDR3 bases are TGTGCCAGCAGTGAAAATTGGGGGACAGGCCCCTACGAG. This encodes CASSENWGTGPYE. The whole CDR3 sequence is CASSENWGTGPYEQYF.

This clone was observed a few times. The read is 3 residues too short to cover the CDR3 end, so that end is filled in from the germline J gene. The rearrangement links TRBV20-1 to TRBJ2-5; no reliable D call. Germline assignment: CDR1 DFQATT and CDR2 SNEGSKA (reference sequence). The V end was cut by 2 bases, the J end by 5 bases, with 12 bases between. The CDR3 runs to 13 residues. The sequenced CDR3 bases are TGCAGTGCTAGACAAGCGAGTCGGGAGACC. Amino acids: CSARQASRET. In full, the CDR3 is CSARQASRETQYF.

This clone has a handful of counts. CDR3: CASSPQGWTEAFF. CDR3 bases read: TGTGCCAGTAGCCCCCAGGGGTGGACTGAA. V and J are TRBV19 and TRBJ1-1, with D possibly matching TRBD1 (6 bases). Read data end 3 residues before the CDR3 end; the end is taken from the germline J gene. The CDR3 covers 13 residues. Germline V gene lookup returns CDR1 LNHDA and CDR2 SQIVND (reference sequence). V was clipped by 6 bases and J by 5 bases, with 13 bases between them. The full variable domain, rest sourced from reference TRBV19 and TRBJ1-1, is DGGITQSPKYLFRKEGQNVTLSCEQNLNHDAMYWYRQDPGQGLRLIYYSQIVNDFQKGDIAEGYSVSREKKESFPLTVTSAQKNPTAFYLCASSPQGWTEAFFGQGTRLTVV.

This clone appeared many times. The CDR3 end falls 3 residues outside the read, so it is completed with the germline J gene. The chain links TRBV7-8 to TRBJ1-2; 10 nucleotides line up with TRBD1. This CDR3 contains 15 residues. Germline CDR1 SGHVS, CDR2 FQNEAQ. Unmatched junction bases numbered 5, after V lost 4 bases and J lost 3 bases. The CDR3 is CASSWTGGQDYGYTF. The CDR3 DNA, read in part, is TGTGCCAGCAGCTGGACAGGGGGACAGGACTATGGC.

In its sample, this clone was seen many times. The missing CDR3 end, 3 residues past where the read stops, is filled in from the germline J gene. The chain has TRBV5-1 and TRBJ1-1, with D unresolved. The CDR3 spans 12 residues. Germline CDR1 reads SGHRS; CDR2 reads YFSETQ. The covered CDR3 bases are TGCGCCAGCAGCTTGGATTTGGGCGAA. Its protein product is CASSLDLGE. The whole CDR3 protein reads CASSLDLGEAFF.

This clone was seen repeatedly, ten times or more. The DNA ends 3 residues before the CDR3 does, and the rest of the CDR3 is filled in from the germline J gene. V usage is TRBV10-3 and J usage is TRBJ2-7, with 8 nucleotides matching TRBD1. From germline, CDR1 is ENHRY and CDR2 SYGVKD. With V trimmed by 3 bases and J by 5 bases, 6 bases remained unmatched. This CDR3 has 14 residues. The CDR3 sequence: CAISDRTGSHEQYF. Partial CDR3 DNA: TGTGCCATCAGTGATAGGACAGGGTCCCACGAG.

This clone was picked up many times. The observed sequence ends 3 residues before the CDR3 terminus, with the missing tail filled in from the germline J gene. The chain joins TRBV30 to TRBJ1-4; D uncertain. The ends were cut back, 5 bases at V and 10 bases at J, with 17 bases in the middle. Germline V gene lookup returns CDR1 GTSNPN and CDR2 SVGIG (reference sequence). The CDR3 loop spans 13 amino acids. This CDR3 reads CAWGSRSRGKLFF. The CDR3 bases that were read are TGTGCCTGGGGCTCGCGGTCTCGAGGAAAA.

This clone was seen ten or more times. The read comes to an end 3 residues before the CDR3 does, leaving the germline J gene to fill in the end. The chain joins TRBV7-2 to TRBJ1-1; 7 positions agree with TRBD1. The CDR3 sequence is 14 residues long. CDR1 and CDR2 (germline): SGHTA, FQGNSA. V shed 2 bases and J 1 base; nucleotides not matched to a gene: 1. Incomplete CDR3 DNA: TGTGCCAGCAGCTTATGGACAGGGAACACTGAA. It translates to CASSLWTGNTE. The CDR3 in its entirety is CASSLWTGNTEAFF.

This clone has only a few counts. The read finishes 3 residues shy of the CDR3 end, and the germline J gene is used to complete it. This chain connects TRBV5-1 to TRBJ2-1; no clear D. The V gene's germline CDR1 is SGHRS and CDR2 YFSETQ. Trimming shortened V by 4 bases and J by 3 bases, and 11 bases separated the two germline ends. The CDR3 extends over 14 amino acids. Here the CDR3 reads CASSPPASYNEQFF. The CDR3 bases that were read are TGCGCCAGCAGCCCTCCCGCTAGCTACAATGAG.

About this clone: The read finishes 3 residues shy of the CDR3 end, and the germline J gene is used to complete it. The chain couples TRBV18 to TRBJ1-1; D call uncertain. V was clipped by 3 bases and J by 0 bases, with 5 bases between them. The CDR3 sequence is 13 residues long. Looked up from germline, CDR1 is KGHSH and CDR2 is LQKENI. The sequenced part of the CDR3 DNA is TGTGCCAGCTCACCTCTTCTGAACACTGAA. As protein: CASSPLLNTE. In full, the CDR3 is CASSPLLNTEAFF. Supplemented by reference TRBV18 and TRBJ1-1, the full variable domain reads NAGVMQNPRHLVRRRGQEARLRCSPMKGHSHVYWYRQLPEEGLKFMVYLQKENIIDESGMPKERFSAEFPKEGPSILRIQQVVRGDSAAYFCASSPLLNTEAFFGQGTRLTVV.

This clone was observed a handful of times. The read terminates 3 residues before the CDR3 end, so the remaining end is supplied by the germline J gene. The chain is built from TRBV23-1 and TRBJ2-7; tentative D call: TRBD1 (7 bases). TRBV23-1 is recorded as an ORF, its role being uncertain. Trimming pared 0 bases from V and 2 bases from J, leaving 11 bases between. The CDR3 is 15 residues long. The sequenced CDR3 bases are TGCGCCAGCAGTCAATCGGGGGGACAGACCTACGAG. Encoded protein: CASSQSGGQTYE. The whole CDR3 sequence reads CASSQSGGQTYEQYF.

This clone showed up many times. The read finishes 3 residues shy of the CDR3 end, and the germline J gene is used to complete it. The V call is TRBV7-2, the J call TRBJ2-7; D perhaps matches TRBD2 (6 bases). Germline CDR1 SGHTA, CDR2 FQGNSA. Trimming pared 5 bases from V and 1 base from J, leaving 12 bases between. The CDR3 runs to 14 residues. CDR3 bases read: TGTGCCAGCAGCCCCTGGGGGGTATCCTACGAG. This codes for CASSPWGVSYE. From start to end, the CDR3 is CASSPWGVSYEQYF.

This clone was counted ten times or more. The CDR3 end falls 3 residues outside the read, so it is completed with the germline J gene. This chain connects TRBV20-1 to TRBJ2-7, with 8 bases matching TRBD2. CDR3 length: 15 residues. V lost 0 bases and J lost 6; bases outside the gene matches: 10. CDR1 is DFQATT, CDR2 SNEGSKA, per germline (reference sequence). The CDR3 sequence is CSARDTAGAVFEQYF. The part of the CDR3 DNA that was read is TGCAGTGCTAGAGATACAGCGGGAGCCGTTTTCGAG.